This T cell receptor beta chain was sequenced during a study of early T cells in non-severe SARS-CoV-2 infection. For the study at large: Sequencing input comprised bulk RNA from unsorted whole blood; chain pairing was not available. Study-wide results and limits: CD4 and private specificities were missed by VDJdb matching, which favored anti-spike CD8 responses.

As concerns this clonotype: Its antigen is not known.

As part of library construction, unique molecular identifiers were attached to individual cDNA molecules. TCRdb recomputed calls from the 5' RACE reads with MiXCR, one row per CDR3 protein. The sample consists of 32,000 or so distinct CDR3 sequences, around 9% of them appearing once. The germline CDR1 and CDR2 sequences are SGHKS and YYEKEE (reference sequence). CDR3 length: 17 amino acids. The trim removed 6 bases at V and 5 bases at J, leaving 19 bases unmatched. The origin of this receptor is an adult who was a healthcare worker with PCR-confirmed SARS-CoV-2 infection or an uninfected control (not recorded which). V gene TRBV5-5 combines with J gene TRBJ2-7; 8 bases fit TRBD1. Sequencing was performed on whole blood. CDR3 DNA sequence: TGTGCCAGCACCCCCCAGCCAGGACAGGGAGCCCTCGACGAGCAGTACTTC. Translated: CASTPQPGQGALDEQYF.